This T cell receptor (beta chain) emerged from a study of shared clonotypes between healthy human individuals. Per the germline V gene, CDR1 is LNHNV and CDR2 is YYDKDF (reference sequence). The CDR3 is 16 amino acids. With 5 bases removed from V and 6 bases from J, the gap between germline ends came to 20 bases. The table lists this clone with a count of one. This table comes from immunoSEQ multiplex PCR, and its TCRdb copy is limited to in-frame clones, with some not included. The table lists 1.5 million to 1.9 million clones, 98% of them singletons. Sequenced: naive CD4+ T cells sorted from blood. The subset was: CD45RA+ positively selected. This clonotype was sampled from a man aged 25-40 years in good health. J is TRBJ1-5 and V is TRBV15; D gene ambiguous. The CDR3 spells CATSGWIGGPPQPQHF. Written as DNA, the CDR3 is TGTGCCACCAGCGGATGGATCGGCGGGCCACCTCAGCCCCAGCATTTT. The full variable domain, completed using reference TRBV15 and TRBJ1-5, is DAMVIQNPRYQVTQFGKPVTLSCSQTLNHNVMYWYQQKSSQAPKLLFHYYDKDFNNEADTPDNFQSRRPNTSFCFLDIRSPGLGDTAMYLCATSGWIGGPPQPQHFGDGTRLSIL.